These 11 T cell receptor beta chains were all obtained from the same sample, sequenced in a study of cytomegalovirus exposure and HLA in healthy donors. Researchers ran the PCR with 60 Vbeta and 13 Jbeta primers. Repertoires were generated with immunoSEQ multiplex PCR, while TCRdb's copy carries only in-frame clones and drops some. The table records 130,000 or so clones, 66% of them present only once. The sequencing input was PBMCs. These receptors came from a man between 18 and 29 years old in good health and CMV-seronegative.

The rearrangement joins TRBV28 to TRBJ2-7, with a possible D match to TRBD1 (9 bases). Germline CDR1 and CDR2: MDHEN and SYDVKM. This CDR3 spans 17 amino acids. V lost 6 bases to trimming and J lost 6 bases, with 27 bases between them. CDR3 protein: CASRGTGRGVGESEQYF. The CDR3 nucleotides read TGTGCCAGCAGGGGGACAGGGCGGGGGGTAGGGGAAAGCGAGCAGTACTTC.

The chain couples TRBV19 to TRBJ2-1; tentative D call: TRBD2 (7 bases). The CDR3 has 14 amino acids. V lost 6 bases and J lost 7, with 16 bases in between. Germline V lookup: CDR1 LNHDA, CDR2 SQIVND (reference sequence). CDR3 loop: CASSRRGGRNEQFF. The DNA of the CDR3 is TGTGCCAGTAGCCGAAGGGGGGGGCGGAATGAGCAGTTCTTC. Full variable domain (missing parts from reference TRBV19 and TRBJ2-1): DGGITQSPKYLFRKEGQNVTLSCEQNLNHDAMYWYRQDPGQGLRLIYYSQIVNDFQKGDIAEGYSVSREKKESFPLTVTSAQKNPTAFYLCASSRRGGRNEQFFGPGTRLTVL.

The chain employs TRBV5-1 and TRBJ1-1; TRBD1 aligns across 10 bases. Germline V lookup: CDR1 SGHRS, CDR2 YFSETQ. The CDR3 is 13 amino acids. V lost 0 bases to trimming and J lost 12 bases; unmatched junction nucleotides: 5. The chain's CDR3 is CASSLGQGAETFF. CDR3 bases: TGCGCCAGCAGCTTGGGACAGGGGGCTGAGACTTTCTTT.

The CDR3 here is CASAVGRDNEQFF. The DNA of the CDR3 is TGTGCCAGCGCCGTGGGGAGGGATAATGAGCAGTTCTTC. The chain joins TRBV6-1 to TRBJ2-1, with TRBD2 matching over 7 bases. Germline loops: CDR1 MNHNS, CDR2 SASEGT. V was pared by 8 bases and J by 7 bases, with 8 bases of the junction left unmatched. The CDR3 covers 13 residues.

This chain connects TRBV19 to TRBJ1-5; D unresolved. The CDR3 is 15 residues long. Germline-derived CDR1 and CDR2 are LNHDA and SQIVND (reference sequence). V lost 1 base, J lost 5 bases, and 12 bases lay in between. CDR3 amino acids: CASSIGPPGDQPQHF. As DNA, the CDR3 is TGTGCCAGTAGTATAGGCCCACCTGGAGATCAGCCCCAGCATTTT.

Here the CDR3 DNA reads TGTGCCAGCAGTTTGTCACTCCTTCATAACTACGAGCAGTACTTC. Translated: CASSLSLLHNYEQYF. V and J are TRBV28 and TRBJ2-7; D remains ambiguous. Germline V gene lookup returns CDR1 MDHEN and CDR2 SYDVKM. V gave up 3 bases and J gave up 3 bases, with 15 bases separating them. This CDR3 has 15 residues.

The chain is built from TRBV7-2 and TRBJ2-5, with 10 positions matching TRBD2. Germline-derived CDR1 and CDR2 are SGHTA and FQGNSA. This CDR3 has 17 amino acids. V was clipped by 5 bases and J by 2 bases; unmatched bases: 11. DNA of the CDR3: TGTGCCAGCAGCCCCCACGGGGTAGCGGGGGGTCAAGAGACCCAGTACTTC. Amino acids: CASSPHGVAGGQETQYF.

This chain joins TRBV5-4 and TRBJ1-3; 7 positions agree with TRBD1. Germline V gene lookup returns CDR1 SGHNT and CDR2 YYREEE (reference sequence). V gave up 4 bases and J gave up 1 base; unmatched junction bases: 5. The CDR3 spans 15 residues. The CDR3 coding sequence is TGTGCCAGCAGCCGACAGGGAGGTTCTGGAAACACCATATATTTT. It translates to CASSRQGGSGNTIYF.

The J gene is TRBJ2-4, the V gene TRBV10-1; TRBD1 agrees at 9 bases. The CDR3 is 11 amino acids. Germline-derived CDR1 and CDR2 are WNHNN and SYGVQD (reference sequence). The trim removed 8 bases at V and 15 bases at J, leaving 8 bases unmatched. CDR3 loop: CASEGQGIMYF. For the CDR3, the DNA is TGCGCCAGCGAAGGACAGGGGATTATGTACTTC.

The chain has TRBV4-3 and TRBJ1-5; no definite D call. The CDR3 loop spans 14 amino acids. The V end lost 0 bases, the J end lost 9 bases, and 12 bases lay between the germline ends. Germline CDR1 reads LGHNA; CDR2 reads YSLEER. The CDR3, as DNA: TGCGCCAGCAGCCAAGATCTGAGGTTTCGGCCCCAGCATTTT. This encodes CASSQDLRFRPQHF.

The chain is built from TRBV5-5 and TRBJ2-3; TRBD2 aligns across 13 bases. This CDR3 is built from 17 residues. Germline V gene data show CDR1 as SGHKS and CDR2 as YYEKEE (reference sequence). V was pared by 4 bases and J by 0 bases, with 5 bases of the junction left unmatched. In nucleotides, the CDR3 is TGTGCCAGCAGCATCGGGACTAGCGGGACCAGCACAGATACGCAGTATTTT. Translation gives CASSIGTSGTSTDTQYF. The variable domain in full, with the rest retrieved from reference TRBV5-5 and TRBJ2-3, is DAGVTQSPTHLIKTRGQQVTLRCSPISGHKSVSWYQQVLGQGPQFIFQYYEKEERGRGNFPDRFSARQFPNYSSELNVNALLLGDSALYLCASSIGTSGTSTDTQYFGPGTRLTVL.